These 16 T cell receptor beta chains were sequenced from one sample in a study of CD8 T cells in ankylosing spondylitis. Study conclusions and caveats: The study identified a TCR beta motif of roughly eight highly homologous variants that appeared characteristic of ankylosing spondylitis blood.

TCRdb processed the 5' RACE reads anew with MiXCR; each CDR3 protein has one entry. The sample yields roughly 440,000 distinct CDR3 sequences, approximately 17% seen once. These TCRs are of unknown antigen specificity. The source material was blood, either unsorted or a sorted T cell fraction (not recorded which). These receptors were obtained from a male donor with ankylosing spondylitis.

The chain couples TRBV29-1 to TRBJ2-5; D is unresolved. CDR1 and CDR2 (germline): SQVTM, ANQGSEA. The CDR3 totals 10 residues. Between the trimmed V and J ends, which lost 7 bases and 5 bases, there was a span of 8 bases. The CDR3 reads CSGARETQYF. For the CDR3, the DNA is TGCAGCGGGGCCCGCGAGACCCAGTACTTC.

The chain has TRBV7-3 and TRBJ1-2; possible D gene TRBD1, 5 bases. The CDR3 loop spans 14 amino acids. Germline V gene lookup returns CDR1 SGHTA and CDR2 FQGTGA. V dropped 1 base and J dropped 6 bases, with 12 bases sitting between them. As DNA, the CDR3 is TGTGCCAGCAGCTTAAACCCGCAGGGTAATGGCTACACCTTC. It codes for CASSLNPQGNGYTF.

The V gene is TRBV2, the J gene TRBJ2-1; D might be TRBD1 (5 bases). The CDR3 extends over 14 amino acids. V lost 7 bases, J lost 5 bases, and 15 bases lay in between. Germline assignment: CDR1 SNHLY and CDR2 FYNNEI. The CDR3 nucleotides read TGTGCCAGCACAACGTCAAGGGGTCACAATGAGCAGTTCTTC. It translates to CASTTSRGHNEQFF.

This clonotype was observed a handful of times. The J gene is TRBJ2-1, the V gene TRBV7-2; unclear D gene. The CDR3 spans 13 residues. The germline gives CDR1 SGHTA, CDR2 FQGNSA. V lost 5 bases and J 8 bases, leaving 13 bases between the germline ends. The CDR3 spells CASSLAPPDEQFF. The CDR3, as DNA: TGTGCCAGCAGCCTGGCCCCCCCAGATGAGCAGTTCTTC.

For this clonotype: The junction departs from the called germline gene at one end, perhaps through a read error. This chain uses TRBV2 with TRBJ1-2; D unresolved. CDR3 length: 13 residues. Germline V gene sequence: CDR1 SNHLY, CDR2 FYNNEI. This CDR3 reads CASSEAQLYGYTF. In nucleotides, the CDR3 is TGTGCCAGCAGCGAAGCACAACTCTATGGCTACACCTTC.

The chain has TRBV11-2 and TRBJ2-5; maybe TRBD2 (5 bases). Trimming removed 2 bases from V and 5 bases from J, with 12 bases in between. CDR1 is SGHAT, CDR2 FQNNGV, per germline. The CDR3 contains 14 residues. DNA for the CDR3: TGTGCCAGCAGCTTAACGGGCTCGGGGGAGACCCAGTACTTC. It specifies CASSLTGSGETQYF.

This clonotype appeared a few times. The chain has TRBV2 and TRBJ1-5, with 7 bases matching TRBD1. The junction had 5 bases not matched to a gene; V was cut back by 2 bases and J by 1 base. The length of the CDR3 is 16 residues. Germline CDR1 is SNHLY and CDR2 is FYNNEI. The CDR3 bases are TGTGCCAGCAGTGAACCCCCGGGACAGAGCAATCAGCCCCAGCATTTT. Encoded protein: CASSEPPGQSNQPQHF. The full variable domain, with the rest looked up from reference TRBV2 and TRBJ1-5, is EPEVTQTPSHQVTQMGQEVILRCVPISNHLYFYWYRQILGQKVEFLVSFYNNEISEKSEIFDDQFSVERPDGSNFTLKIRSTKLEDSAMYFCASSEPPGQSNQPQHFGDGTRLSIL.

This clonotype was recorded a few times. The V call is TRBV20-1, the J call TRBJ1-5, with 11 bases aligning to TRBD1. The CDR3 consists of 14 residues. Germline CDR1 and CDR2: DFQATT and SNEGSKA (reference sequence). V shed 6 bases and J 7 bases; nucleotides not matched to a gene: 8. CDR3 nucleotides: TGCAGTGCCAAGCCGGGACAGGGGGGCCAGCCCCAGCATTTT. Encoded protein: CSAKPGQGGQPQHF.

In this sample, this clonotype turned up many times. The chain combines TRBV4-3 with TRBJ1-1; 8 nucleotides agree with TRBD1. The germline V gene has CDR1 LGHNA and CDR2 YSLEER. The CDR3 is 15 amino acids. The junction had 4 bases not matched to a gene; V was cut back by 3 bases and J by 1 base. CDR3 DNA sequence: TGCGCCAGCAGCCACGCGGACAGGGAGAACACTGAAGCTTTCTTT. This gives the protein CASSHADRENTEAFF.

This chain joins TRBV28 and TRBJ2-5, with 11 bases aligning to TRBD2. V trimming: 4 bases; J trimming: 5 bases; junction bases outside the gene matches: 9. Germline-derived CDR1 and CDR2 are MDHEN and SYDVKM. The CDR3 is made up of 16 amino acids. CDR3 in amino acids: CASSSELAGGLETQYF. DNA of the CDR3: TGTGCCAGCAGTTCGGAATTAGCGGGAGGGTTGGAGACCCAGTACTTC.

The CDR3 sequence is CASILGTLVDNEQFF. DNA of the CDR3: TGTGCCAGCATTCTCGGAACCTTAGTGGACAATGAGCAGTTCTTC. V is TRBV6-5 and J is TRBJ2-1, with unresolved D. CDR3 length: 15 amino acids. The germline gives CDR1 MNHEY, CDR2 SVGAGI. V gave up 7 bases and J gave up 5 bases, with 18 bases separating them.

The sample holds many counts of this clonotype. The J gene is TRBJ2-2, the V gene TRBV9, with D tentatively TRBD2 (6 bases). This CDR3 has 15 amino acids. Trimming shortened V by 2 bases and J by 4 bases, and 12 bases separated the two germline ends. CDR1 and CDR2 (germline): SGDLS, YYNGEE. CDR3 residues: CASSVIAEGTGELFF. The DNA of the CDR3 is TGTGCCAGCAGCGTCATCGCGGAGGGCACCGGGGAGCTGTTTTTT.

This clonotype was counted between two and nine times. The chain joins TRBV3-1 to TRBJ1-2; D gene unclear. V lost 4 bases and J 7 bases, leaving 10 bases between the germline ends. This CDR3 spans 12 amino acids. From germline, CDR1 is LGHDT and CDR2 YNNKEL (reference sequence). CDR3 bases: TGTGCCAGCAGCCCCCCCGCGTTTGGCTACACCTTC. It yields the protein CASSPPAFGYTF.

This chain links TRBV25-1 with TRBJ2-5; D possibly corresponds to TRBD1 (5 bases). The CDR3 has 16 amino acids. The V and J ends lost 2 bases and 4 bases respectively, with 17 bases between them. Looked up from germline, CDR1 is MGHDK and CDR2 is SYGVNS. CDR3 region: CASSEVGSRARETQYF. The CDR3 nucleotides read TGTGCCAGCAGTGAAGTGGGCTCCAGGGCTCGAGAGACCCAGTACTTC.

CDR3 sequence: CATSRDDGLAGSRGTQYF. The CDR3 nucleotides read TGTGCCACCAGCAGAGATGATGGGCTAGCGGGTTCCCGGGGGACGCAGTATTTT. The rearrangement uses TRBV15 and TRBJ2-3; 8 bases align to TRBD2. Germline CDR1 LNHNV, CDR2 YYDKDF (reference sequence). The CDR3 covers 18 residues. The ends lost 0 bases at V and 9 bases at J; junction bases unmatched: 17.

This clonotype was counted only a few times. The chain has TRBV15 and TRBJ2-3; 10 nucleotides line up with TRBD1. The germline V gene encodes CDR1 LNHNV and CDR2 YYDKDF (reference sequence). With 6 bases clipped from V and 4 bases from J, the junction kept 7 bases outside the gene matches. The CDR3 runs to 15 residues. The CDR3 region has the DNA TGTGCCACCAGAAGAACCGGGACAGGGGCAGATACGCAGTATTTT. Amino acids: CATRRTGTGADTQYF.